This T cell receptor beta chain comes out of a study of blood T cell repertoires in COVID-19. Study-level background: PBMCs, B-cell-depleted T cells, or T cells were the source of the cDNA or gDNA that made up the material.

V lost 6 bases and J 0 bases, leaving 14 bases between the germline ends. The CDR3 has 15 amino acids. CDR1 is KGHSH, CDR2 LQKENI, per germline. Clones were read by immunoSEQ multiplex PCR, and TCRdb kept only the in-frame ones, dropping some. In the table there are some 150,000 clones, less than 85% of which are singletons. The chain couples TRBV18 to TRBJ1-1; a possible D gene is TRBD1 (6 bases). The specimen was peripheral blood. The clonotype originates from a human donor in a cohort sampled during active COVID-19. The CDR3 here is CASSPVQGMNTEAFF. CDR3 coding DNA: TGTGCCAGCTCCCCTGTACAGGGCATGAACACTGAAGCTTTCTTT.